The 25 T cell receptor beta chains presented below share a single source sample, sequenced in a study of control samples from healthy donors and cancer patients. TCRdb's table, derived via immunoSEQ multiplex PCR, lists solely in-frame clones and lacks some. The sample includes roughly 100,000 clones, 70% to 90% of them seen just once. Sequenced: blood. These TCRs come from a young man in good health.

In this sample, this clone turned up once. This chain uses TRBV5-1 with TRBJ1-4, with D perhaps TRBD1 (5 bases). The CDR3 consists of 16 residues. Germline lookup yields CDR1 SGHRS and CDR2 YFSETQ. The ends were cut back, 0 bases at V and 6 bases at J, with 15 bases in the middle. CDR3 sequence reads: CASSLVPPGQYEKLFF. The CDR3, as DNA: TGCGCCAGCAGCTTGGTTCCCCCAGGGCAGTATGAAAAACTGTTTTTT.

The J gene is TRBJ1-1, the V gene TRBV7-3; TRBD1 might be the D (5 bases). V gave up 5 bases and J gave up 0 bases, with 7 bases separating them. The length of the CDR3 is 13 residues. Germline-derived CDR1 and CDR2 are SGHTA and FQGTGA. The CDR3 nucleotides read TGTGCCAGCAGCGAGACAGTGAACACTGAAGCTTTCTTT. Translating it yields CASSETVNTEAFF.

This clone was found a few times. The V gene is TRBV10-1, the J gene TRBJ1-1, with D possibly matching TRBD1 (5 bases). The CDR3 covers 12 residues. Per germline, CDR1 WNHNN and CDR2 SYGVQD (reference sequence). V shed 3 bases and J shed 3 bases, with 5 bases lying between them. The CDR3 region is CASSDRDTEAFF. In nucleotides, the CDR3 is TGCGCCAGCAGTGACAGGGACACTGAAGCTTTCTTT.

The chain joins TRBV11-1 to TRBJ2-5; 12 bases match TRBD2. CDR1 is SGHAT, CDR2 FQDESV, per germline (reference sequence). Trimming took 5 bases from V and 5 from J; bases not matched to a gene: 6. The CDR3 consists of 15 residues. The CDR3 here is CASSRTSGTGETQYF. DNA for the CDR3: TGTGCCAGCAGCCGGACTAGCGGGACGGGGGAGACCCAGTACTTC.

The V and J genes are TRBV11-3 and TRBJ2-5, with TRBD2 matching 8 bases. V was clipped by 5 bases and J by 5 bases; unmatched bases: 7. CDR3 length: 14 residues. Germline loops: CDR1 SGHNT, CDR2 YENEEA. The CDR3 region has the DNA TGTGCCAGCAGCCTCATGACTAGCGTCGAGACCCAGTACTTC. Its translation: CASSLMTSVETQYF. The complete variable domain, with remaining parts taken from reference TRBV11-3 and TRBJ2-5, reads EAGVVQSPRYKIIEKKQPVAFWCNPISGHNTLYWYLQNLGQGPELLIRYENEEAVDDSQLPKDRFSAERLKGVDSTLKIQPAELGDSAVYLCASSLMTSVETQYFGPGTRLLVL.

The chain links TRBV24-1 to TRBJ2-1; D remains unclear. The CDR3 is 11 amino acids. Germline V gene lookup returns CDR1 KGHDR and CDR2 SFDVKD. Trimming stripped 1 base from V and 8 bases from J, with 2 bases between. CDR3 residues: CATSDFDEQFF. As DNA, the CDR3 is TGTGCCACCAGTGATTTTGATGAGCAGTTCTTC.

This clone occurred once. This chain uses TRBV28 with TRBJ2-2, with no clear D. Germline values: CDR1 MDHEN, CDR2 SYDVKM. The CDR3 extends over 16 amino acids. V shed 1 base and J shed 3 bases, with 12 bases lying between them. The CDR3 nucleotides are TGTGCCAGCAGTTTATTCCGGTTACGAGACACCGGGGAGCTGTTTTTT. Protein sequence: CASSLFRLRDTGELFF.

The genes are TRBV10-3 and TRBJ2-7; D unresolved. The CDR3 is 14 amino acids. V shed 3 bases and J shed 2 bases, with 11 bases lying between them. The germline CDR1 and CDR2 sequences are ENHRY and SYGVKD. Here the CDR3 reads CAISERADTYEQYF. For the CDR3, the DNA is TGTGCCATCAGTGAACGGGCAGATACCTACGAGCAGTACTTC.

The chain links TRBV6-2 or TRBV6-3 to TRBJ2-1; D call uncertain. V shed 5 bases and J shed 5 bases, with 13 bases lying between them. There are 14 residues in the CDR3. In germline, CDR1 is MNHEY, CDR2 SVGEGT. The CDR3 DNA reads as TGTGCCAGCAGTCTCACGATTAGAGACAATGAGCAGTTCTTC. Translating gives CASSLTIRDNEQFF.

V usage is TRBV23-1 and J usage is TRBJ2-1, with TRBD2 as a possible D gene (5 bases). TRBV23-1 is an ORF; its function is uncertain. This CDR3 has 19 residues. Deletions cut 0 bases from V and 4 bases from J, with 22 bases between. The CDR3 spells CASSQSGPTRTEGYNEQFF. The CDR3 region has the DNA TGCGCCAGCAGTCAATCAGGTCCAACTAGGACTGAAGGATACAATGAGCAGTTCTTC.

This clone was observed a single time. The chain recombines TRBV19 with TRBJ2-3; 12 nucleotides line up with TRBD2. V shed 4 bases and J 6 bases; nucleotides not matched to a gene: 8. The CDR3 totals 16 residues. Germline V gene sequence: CDR1 LNHDA, CDR2 SQIVND (reference sequence). This CDR3 is CASSTRLAGEADTQYF. CDR3 DNA: TGTGCCAGTAGTACCCGACTAGCGGGAGAGGCGGATACGCAGTATTTT.

The chain is built from TRBV10-2 and TRBJ2-3, with TRBD2 matching over 7 bases. The CDR3 loop spans 15 amino acids. The germline CDR1 and CDR2 sequences are WSHSY and SAAADI. The ends lost 7 bases at V and 5 bases at J; junction bases unmatched: 12. CDR3 loop: CASTPGVAGRDTQYF. In DNA, the CDR3 is TGCGCCAGCACCCCGGGGGTAGCGGGCCGAGATACGCAGTATTTT.

V usage is TRBV28 and J usage is TRBJ1-5; no reliable D call. Germline V CDR1 and CDR2: MDHEN, SYDVKM. V lost 7 bases and J 3 bases, leaving 7 bases between the germline ends. The CDR3 loop spans 12 amino acids. CDR3 residues: CASTRNNQPQHF. The CDR3 DNA follows: TGTGCCAGCACCAGAAACAATCAGCCCCAGCATTTT.

The chain recombines TRBV6-5 with TRBJ2-5; unclear D gene. Trimming pared 7 bases from V and 1 base from J, leaving 13 bases between. The CDR3 covers 14 residues. From germline, CDR1 is MNHEY and CDR2 SVGAGI. Here the CDR3 DNA reads TGTGCCAGCACCCTAGACGCGACCCAAGAGACCCAGTACTTC. Residues: CASTLDATQETQYF.

The chain links TRBV11-2 to TRBJ1-2, with 7 bases matching TRBD1. This CDR3 region has 15 residues. Per the germline V gene, CDR1 is SGHAT and CDR2 is FQNNGV. V was pared by 3 bases and J by 8 bases, with 12 bases of the junction left unmatched. The CDR3 DNA is TGTGCCAGCAGCTTGGACGGACAGGCCTCGAGAGGCTACACCTTC. It translates to CASSLDGQASRGYTF.

V is TRBV6-5 and J is TRBJ1-2; no clear D. CDR1 is MNHEY and CDR2 is SVGAGI in the germline V gene. Trimming took off 7 bases at V and 6 bases at J, with 12 bases between the two ends. The CDR3 totals 12 residues. For the CDR3, the DNA is TGTGCCAGCATTCGGGAGGGAGATGGCTACACCTTC. Residues: CASIREGDGYTF.

The chain has TRBV29-1 and TRBJ1-2; 8 bases are a match to TRBD1. After removal of 3 bases from V and 5 bases from J, the junction contained 5 bases not matched to a gene. The CDR3 is 13 amino acids. CDR1 and CDR2 (germline): SQVTM, ANQGSEA. CDR3 DNA sequence: TGCAGCGTTGACAGGGGGCGCCGGTATGGCTACACCTTC. Translated, it gives CSVDRGRRYGYTF.

CDR3 sequence (DNA): TGTGCCAGCAGTTCTAGACAGGGCTTTAGCTATGGCTACACCTTC. This gives the protein CASSSRQGFSYGYTF. The rearrangement uses TRBV6-5 and TRBJ1-2; 7 bases match TRBD1. This CDR3 has 15 residues. Germline V lookup: CDR1 MNHEY, CDR2 SVGAGI. V was clipped by 4 bases and J by 4 bases; unmatched bases: 9.

This clone was observed a single time. J is TRBJ2-7 and V is TRBV7-9; 11 positions agree with TRBD2. Germline assignment: CDR1 SEHNR and CDR2 FQNEAQ (reference sequence). This CDR3 is 16 amino acids long. With 5 bases clipped from V and 2 bases from J, the junction kept 8 bases outside the gene matches. The CDR3 reads CASSVRSSGRTYEQYF. DNA of the CDR3: TGTGCCAGCAGCGTAAGGTCTAGCGGGAGGACCTACGAGCAGTACTTC.

This clone has only one observation. The chain has TRBV24-1 and TRBJ2-4; 7 bases are a match to TRBD1. The V gene end was trimmed by 4 bases and the J gene end by 6 bases; junction bases not matched to a gene: 11. CDR1 is KGHDR, CDR2 SFDVKD, per germline. The CDR3 spans 16 residues. CDR3 amino acids: CATSDPRGGSRNIQYF. The CDR3 DNA follows: TGTGCCACCAGTGACCCTAGAGGGGGCAGCCGAAACATTCAGTACTTC.

The chain joins TRBV27 to TRBJ2-1; TRBD2 matches 8 bases. J was trimmed by 13 bases and V by 5 bases; bases with no gene match: 10. The CDR3 loop spans 13 amino acids. The germline V gene encodes CDR1 MNHEY and CDR2 SMNVEV (reference sequence). The CDR3 is CASSVELAGVQFF. The CDR3 bases are TGTGCCAGCAGTGTGGAGCTAGCGGGTGTTCAGTTCTTC.

The chain uses TRBV6-6 and TRBJ1-2; the D is unclear. V shed 0 bases and J shed 4 bases, with 9 bases lying between them. The CDR3 runs 14 residues. Germline values: CDR1 MNHNY, CDR2 SVGAGI (reference sequence). CDR3 loop: CASSYSTGPYGYTF. The CDR3 DNA is TGTGCCAGCAGTTACTCGACCGGACCCTATGGCTACACCTTC.

The gene calls are TRBV28 and TRBJ2-1; D may match TRBD1 or TRBD2 (5 bases each). The V gene lost 0 bases and the J gene lost 0 bases, with 18 bases spanning the gap. There are 19 residues in the CDR3. Germline V gene lookup returns CDR1 MDHEN and CDR2 SYDVKM. This CDR3 reads CASSLWQGGSIGSYNEQFF. For the CDR3, the DNA is TGTGCCAGCAGTTTATGGCAGGGCGGGTCGATAGGCTCCTACAATGAGCAGTTCTTC.

The chain couples TRBV4-2 to TRBJ1-1; a weak D match, TRBD1 (5 bases). CDR1 and CDR2 (germline): LGHNA, YNFKEQ. The CDR3 totals 16 residues. Trimming removed 3 bases at V and 5 bases at J, with 19 bases between. CDR3 DNA sequence: TGTGCCAGCAGCCACATCAAAGGACGGCCAGGGACTGAAGCTTTCTTT. Translating it yields CASSHIKGRPGTEAFF.

The gene calls are TRBV18 and TRBJ1-5; TRBD1 agrees at 7 bases. The J segment lost 1 base and the V segment lost 2 bases, leaving 5 bases of the junction unmatched. The CDR3 spans 16 residues. CDR1 is KGHSH, CDR2 LQKENI, per germline. The DNA of the CDR3 is TGTGCCAGCTCACCAACCGACAGGGTGAGCAATCAGCCCCAGCATTTT. As protein: CASSPTDRVSNQPQHF.